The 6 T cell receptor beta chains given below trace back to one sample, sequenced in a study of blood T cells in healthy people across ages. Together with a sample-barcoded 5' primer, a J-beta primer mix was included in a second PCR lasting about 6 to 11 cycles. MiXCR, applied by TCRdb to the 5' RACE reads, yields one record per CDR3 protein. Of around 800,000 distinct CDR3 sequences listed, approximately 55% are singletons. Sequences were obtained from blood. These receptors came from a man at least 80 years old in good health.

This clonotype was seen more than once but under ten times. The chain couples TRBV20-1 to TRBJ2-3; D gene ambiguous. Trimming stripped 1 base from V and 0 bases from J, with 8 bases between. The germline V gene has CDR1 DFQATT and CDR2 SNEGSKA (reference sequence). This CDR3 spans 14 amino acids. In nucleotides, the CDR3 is TGCAGTGCTAGAGTAACCGTTAGCACAGATACGCAGTATTTT. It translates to CSARVTVSTDTQYF.

The CDR3 sequence: CASSRSANYGYTF. For the CDR3, the DNA is TGTGCCAGCTCCCGGTCAGCTAACTATGGCTACACCTTC. This chain joins TRBV28 and TRBJ1-2, with D unresolved. The CDR3 totals 13 residues. CDR1 and CDR2 from the germline V gene are MDHEN and SYDVKM. V shed 8 bases and J shed 0 bases, with 10 bases lying between them.

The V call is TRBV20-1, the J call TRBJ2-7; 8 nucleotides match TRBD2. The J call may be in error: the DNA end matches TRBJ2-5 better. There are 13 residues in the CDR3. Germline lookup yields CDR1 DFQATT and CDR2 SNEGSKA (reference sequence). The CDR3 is CSAIGGARETQYF. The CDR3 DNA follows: TGCAGTGCTATCGGGGGGGCTAGGGAGACCCAGTACTTC.

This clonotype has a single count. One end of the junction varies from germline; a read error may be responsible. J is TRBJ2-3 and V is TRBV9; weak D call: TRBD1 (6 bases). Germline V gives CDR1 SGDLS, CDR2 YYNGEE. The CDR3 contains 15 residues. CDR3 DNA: TGTGTCAGCAGCGTGGGCAGGGGAAGCACAGATACGCAGTATTTT. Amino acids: CVSSVGRGSTDTQYF.

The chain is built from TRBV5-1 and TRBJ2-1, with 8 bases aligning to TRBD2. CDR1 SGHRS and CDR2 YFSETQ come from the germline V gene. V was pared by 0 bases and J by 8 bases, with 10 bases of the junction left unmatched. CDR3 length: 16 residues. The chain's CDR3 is CASSLVLAGKSDEQFF. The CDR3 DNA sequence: TGCGCCAGCAGCTTGGTCCTAGCGGGCAAAAGCGATGAGCAGTTCTTC.

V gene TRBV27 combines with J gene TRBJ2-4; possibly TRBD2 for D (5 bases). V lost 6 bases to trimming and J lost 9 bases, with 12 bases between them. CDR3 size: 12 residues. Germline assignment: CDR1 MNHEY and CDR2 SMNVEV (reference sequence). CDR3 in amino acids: CASRPSGGIQYF. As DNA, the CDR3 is TGTGCCAGCAGACCGAGCGGAGGCATTCAGTACTTC.